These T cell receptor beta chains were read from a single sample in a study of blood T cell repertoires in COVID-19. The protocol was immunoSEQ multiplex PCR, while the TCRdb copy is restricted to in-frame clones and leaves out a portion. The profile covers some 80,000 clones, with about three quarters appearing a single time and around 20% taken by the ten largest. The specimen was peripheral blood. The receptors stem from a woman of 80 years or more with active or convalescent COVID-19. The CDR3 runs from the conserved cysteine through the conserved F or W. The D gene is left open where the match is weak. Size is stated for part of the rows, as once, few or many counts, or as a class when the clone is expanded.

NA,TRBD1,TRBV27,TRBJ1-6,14,CASSATSGGRALHF,TGTGCCAGCAGTGCAACTTCAGGGGGCAGGGCCCTCCACTTT
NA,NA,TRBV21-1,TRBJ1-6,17,CASSNGTGVSYNSPLHF,TGTGCCAGCAGCAACGGGACAGGGGTGTCCTATAATTCACCCCTCCACTTT
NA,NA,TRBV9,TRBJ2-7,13,CASSVGSSYEQYF,TGTGCCAGCAGTGTAGGGAGTTCCTACGAGCAGTACTTC
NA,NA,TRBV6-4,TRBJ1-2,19,CASSAYTGNRNGILYGYTF,TGTGCCAGCAGTGCCTATACAGGAAATAGAAATGGGATACTCTATGGCTACACCTTC
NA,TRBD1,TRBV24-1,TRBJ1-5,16,CATSDPDRGNREPQHF,TGTGCCACCAGTGACCCAGACAGGGGGAATAGGGAACCCCAGCATTTT
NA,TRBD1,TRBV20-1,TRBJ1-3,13,CSASEGAENTIYF,TGCAGTGCTAGTGAGGGGGCCGAAAACACCATATATTTT
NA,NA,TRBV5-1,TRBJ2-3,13,CASSKAVTDTQYF,TGCGCCAGTTCCAAAGCCGTGACAGATACGCAGTATTTT
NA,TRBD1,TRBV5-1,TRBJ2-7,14,CASSKETGGHEQYF,TGCGCCAGCAGTAAGGAGACAGGGGGTCACGAGCAGTACTTC
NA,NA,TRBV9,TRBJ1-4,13,CASSVGPGEKLFF,TGTGCCAGCAGCGTTGGCCCAGGGGAAAAACTGTTTTTT
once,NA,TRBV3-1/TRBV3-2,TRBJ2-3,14,CASSQRQVTDTQYF,TGTGCCAGCAGCCAAAGACAGGTAACAGATACGCAGTATTTT
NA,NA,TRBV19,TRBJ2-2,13,CASSIRGFGELFF,TGTGCCAGTAGTATCCGGGGGTTCGGGGAGCTGTTTTTT
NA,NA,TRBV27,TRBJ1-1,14,CASWTGGGLGIAFF,TGTGCCAGCTGGACCGGGGGGGGGTTGGGTATCGCTTTCTTT
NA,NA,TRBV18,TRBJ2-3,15,CASSLPGQNTDTQYF,TGTGCCAGCTCACTTCCGGGACAAAACACAGATACGCAGTATTTT
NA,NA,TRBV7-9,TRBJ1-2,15,CASSLVGQRNYGYTF,TGTGCCAGCAGCTTAGTTGGACAGAGAAACTATGGCTACACCTTC
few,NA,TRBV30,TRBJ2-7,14,CAWSGSGWGGEQYF,TGTGCCTGGAGTGGCAGCGGGTGGGGCGGCGAGCAGTACTTC
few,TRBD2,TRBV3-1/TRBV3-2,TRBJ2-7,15,CASSQVAGGPWEQYF,TGTGCCAGCAGCCAAGTGGCGGGGGGGCCATGGGAGCAGTACTTC
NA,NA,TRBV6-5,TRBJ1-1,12,CAAQGANTEAFF,TGTGCCGCACAGGGTGCGAACACTGAAGCTTTCTTT
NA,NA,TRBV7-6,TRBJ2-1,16,CASSLNELASYNEQFF,TGTGCCAGCAGCTTAAATGAACTAGCTAGCTACAATGAGCAGTTCTTC
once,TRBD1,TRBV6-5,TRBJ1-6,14,CASENRQGDSPLHF,TGTGCCAGCGAAAATCGTCAGGGGGATTCACCCCTCCACTTT
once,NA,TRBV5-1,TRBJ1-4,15,CASSLGGPNNEKLFF,TGCGCCAGCAGCTTGGGGGGGCCTAATAATGAAAAACTGTTTTTT
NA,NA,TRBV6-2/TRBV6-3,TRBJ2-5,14,CASSSRDSKGTQYF,TGTGCCAGCAGTTCCCGGGACTCCAAGGGGACCCAGTACTTC